This TCR beta chain comes out of a study of blood T cell repertoires in COVID-19 (dated by TCRdb to 2019 to 2021). Context from the whole study: The collaborator samples originated in the United States, Italy and Spain and spanned the acute and convalescent phases of COVID-19. The material from the prospective study consisted of cDNA or gDNA derived from T cells, B-cell-depleted T cells, or PBMCs. Subjects who had been exposed to COVID-19, were actively infected with it, or had recovered from it provided the deeply sampled blood TCRbeta repertoires that made up the dataset. The repertoires were released in a freely available public database intended as a resource for research on the immune response to SARS-CoV-2. The samples were drawn from the first 160 participants of the ongoing ImmuneRACE study and from 1,254 subjects provided by 6 global collaborators. Nearly every sample came with metadata listing a de-identified subject ID, COVID-19 status, age in years and sex. HLA class I and class II types, where available, came from metadata supplied by the sample provider rather than from assay-based typing.

Worth noting for this clone: This receptor's antigen is unknown. The sample holds no much larger clone one base away, and base qualities are not on file.

Study-wide findings and limitations: The amount of clinical and demographic metadata varied by source and participant and was provided uncurated.

Collaborating institutions collected whole blood in K2EDTA tubes following their own protocols. For TCRbeta analysis, collaborators shipped samples in one of three forms: frozen whole blood, isolated PBMCs, or DNA extracted from either of those sample types. The CDR3, from cysteine to phenylalanine, totals 16 residues. Left in the record is the CDR3 DNA by itself, 48 bases read in frame from the first base. CDR1 and CDR2, looked up from the germline V gene, are SGHNT and YENEEA. Trimming at the junction amounts to 7 bases on V and 4 bases on J, and the germline ends lie 22 bases apart. The immunoSEQ Assay, a bias-controlled multiplex PCR, was used to amplify TCRbeta CDR3 regions from genomic DNA. Regarding the original processing steps: Nucleated cell counts per sample were estimated from amplification of reference gene primers within the assay. To quantify the absolute abundance of each unique TCRbeta CDR3 rearrangement, sequence reads were collapsed and filtered. For each sample, productive Simpson clonality was calculated by taking the square root of Simpson's diversity index across productive rearrangements. The table was pulled from immuneACCESS by TCRdb, which kept in-frame rearrangements only. Such tables lose some clones; where checked, under half of the loss comes from unresolved V genes, and the rest has no known cause. Clonal size and the V and J genes are those of that table, whereas D and trimming came from the DNA. The sample yields hundreds of thousands of clones; roughly 89% were counted once. The top ten constitute 1.4% of the sample.

Sequenced input: peripheral blood. The chain is encoded by TRBV11-3 joined to TRBJ1-1; TRBD1 is a weak D gene call, 6 bases matching. The sequence came from a woman between 25 and 40 years old with active or convalescent COVID-19. Read as DNA, the sequence is TGTGCCAGCAACCCCGCCGGGAACAGGGACGGCACTGAAGCTTTCTTT. The resulting protein is CASNPAGNRDGTEAFF. Full variable domain (CDR3 extended with the reference TRBV11-3 and TRBJ1-1 proteins): EAGVVQSPRYKIIEKKQPVAFWCNPISGHNTLYWYLQNLGQGPELLIRYENEEAVDDSQLPKDRFSAERLKGVDSTLKIQPAELGDSAVYLCASNPAGNRDGTEAFFGQGTRLTVV.